Described below is a single T cell receptor beta chain sequence and its context. V was clipped by 10 bases and J by 0 bases; unmatched bases: 8. The CDR3 is 16 residues long. Assembly of TCR beta libraries relied on iRepertoire HTBI primers together with Arm-PCR of CDR3 regions. MiXCR, applied by TCRdb to the multiplex PCR reads, yields one record per CDR3 protein. The sample comprises about 620,000 distinct CDR3 sequences, about 16% of which are singletons, and 15% to 20% rests with the top ten. The data derive from a study of regulatory T cells in long-lasting Graves disease. As for time point: newly diagnosed GD, antithyroid drugs for less than 3 months. From PBMCs, RNA was extracted and then used to make the TCR library. The same specimen was also included in a second study, on T cells in Graves' hyperthyroidism and ophthalmopathy.

This TCR was sampled from a woman aged 30 to 39 with Graves disease. The sequencing used peripheral blood mononuclear cells (PBMCs), collected at new diagnosis, from a patient treated with antithyroid drugs. The V and J genes are TRBV12-3 or TRBV12-4 and TRBJ2-1; TRBD1 matches at 11 bases. In nucleotides, the CDR3 is TGTGCCACCCGGACAGGGGGCTTAAGCTCCTACAATGAGCAGTTCTTC. Translating it yields CATRTGGLSSYNEQFF.